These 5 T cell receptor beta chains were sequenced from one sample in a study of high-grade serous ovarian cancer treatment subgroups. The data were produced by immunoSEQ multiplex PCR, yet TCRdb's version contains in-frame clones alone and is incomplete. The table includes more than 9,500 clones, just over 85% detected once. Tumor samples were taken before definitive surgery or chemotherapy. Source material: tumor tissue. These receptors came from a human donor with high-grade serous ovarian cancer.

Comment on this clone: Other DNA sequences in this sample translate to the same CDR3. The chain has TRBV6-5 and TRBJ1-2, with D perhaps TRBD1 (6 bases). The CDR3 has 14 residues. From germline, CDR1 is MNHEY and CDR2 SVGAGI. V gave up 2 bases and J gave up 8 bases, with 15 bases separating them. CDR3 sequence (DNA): TGTGCCAGCAGTTACGAGTCAGGGGTCCGCGGCTACACCTTC. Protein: CASSYESGVRGYTF.

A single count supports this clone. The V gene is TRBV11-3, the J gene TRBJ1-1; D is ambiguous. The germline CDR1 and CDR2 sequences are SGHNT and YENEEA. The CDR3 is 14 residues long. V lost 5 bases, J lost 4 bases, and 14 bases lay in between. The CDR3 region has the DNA TGTGCCAGCAGCCCCGGTCGGTGGAGCACTGAAGCTTTCTTT. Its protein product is CASSPGRWSTEAFF.

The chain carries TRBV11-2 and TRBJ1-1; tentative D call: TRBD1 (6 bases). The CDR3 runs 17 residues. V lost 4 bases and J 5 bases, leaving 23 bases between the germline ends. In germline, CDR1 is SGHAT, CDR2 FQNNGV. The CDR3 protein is CASSSGAGALGGTEAFF. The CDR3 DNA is TGTGCCAGCAGCTCGGGGGCGGGAGCCCTGGGGGGGACTGAAGCTTTCTTT.

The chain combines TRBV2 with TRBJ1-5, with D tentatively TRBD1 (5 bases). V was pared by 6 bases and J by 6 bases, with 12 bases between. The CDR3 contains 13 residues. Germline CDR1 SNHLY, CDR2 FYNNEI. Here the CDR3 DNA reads TGTGCCAGCAGCGGTCAGGGAGTTCAGCCCCAGCATTTT. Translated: CASSGQGVQPQHF.

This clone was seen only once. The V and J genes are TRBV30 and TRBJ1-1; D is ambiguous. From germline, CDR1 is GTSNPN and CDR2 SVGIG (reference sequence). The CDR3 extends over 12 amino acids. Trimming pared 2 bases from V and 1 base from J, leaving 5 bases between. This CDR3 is CAWSRENTEAFF. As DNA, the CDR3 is TGTGCCTGGAGTCGAGAGAACACTGAAGCTTTCTTT.